The rows below give T cell receptor beta chains drawn from one sample of a study of blood T cell repertoires in COVID-19. The assay was immunoSEQ multiplex PCR, and TCRdb's table has in-frame clones only and misses some. The sample lists fewer than 350,000 clones, roughly nine tenths occurring once. The sequenced sample consisted of peripheral blood. These receptors originate from a woman aged 25 to 39 with COVID-19, enrolled during active disease. CDR3s include the opening cysteine and the closing phenylalanine or tryptophan. A D gene is named only where the DNA matches it firmly. Only part of the rows carry a size: once, few, many, or a class if the clone is expanded.

TRBD2	TRBJ2-2	TRBV3-1/TRBV3-2	16	NA	CASSHHIGGAVGELFF	TGTGCCAGCAGCCATCATATCGGGGGGGCGGTCGGGGAGCTGTTTTTT
TRBD1	TRBJ1-2	TRBV7-9	13	once	CASTLTGGNGYTF	TGTGCCAGCACCCTAACAGGGGGCAATGGCTACACCTTC
NA	TRBJ1-2	TRBV4-1	13	NA	CASSLASGYGYTF	TGCGCCAGCAGCCTGGCCTCAGGGTATGGCTACACCTTC
TRBD2	TRBJ2-3	TRBV2	16	NA	CASRGQTSGGAYTQYF	TGTGCCAGCAGGGGACAAACTAGCGGGGGGGCATATACGCAGTATTTT
NA	TRBJ1-2	TRBV4-1	15	NA	CASSRLPLQGPGYTF	TGCGCCAGCAGCCGGCTCCCCTTACAGGGACCTGGCTACACCTTC
NA	TRBJ2-3	TRBV3-1/TRBV3-2	14	NA	CASSQARMADTQYF	TGTGCCAGCAGCCAAGCTAGGATGGCAGATACGCAGTATTTT
TRBD1	TRBJ2-7	TRBV12-5	15	NA	CASGPTGTGSYEQYF	TGTGCTAGTGGTCCCACCGGGACAGGGTCCTACGAGCAGTACTTC
NA	TRBJ1-2	TRBV2	15	NA	CATTPRRDTGYGYTF	TGTGCCACGACGCCTAGGAGGGATACCGGCTATGGCTACACCTTC
NA	TRBJ1-6	TRBV7-9	15	once	CASSPGGAGGSPLHF	TGTGCCAGCAGTCCGGGGGGGGCAGGCGGATCACCCCTCCACTTT
NA	TRBJ1-1	TRBV5-4	12	few	CASSLGQGRAFF	TGTGCCAGCAGCTTGGGGCAGGGGAGAGCTTTCTTT
TRBD1	TRBJ2-7	TRBV19	15	NA	CASSIGGQGPYEQYF	TGTGCCAGTAGTATAGGGGGACAGGGCCCCTACGAGCAGTACTTC
NA	TRBJ1-2	TRBV10-2	13	NA	CASSLQGRLGYTF	TGCGCCAGCAGCTTACAGGGACGGCTCGGCTACACCTTC
NA	TRBJ1-1	TRBV6-1	16	NA	CASSEGPQGTSTEAFF	TGTGCCAGCAGTGAAGGCCCCCAGGGGACGAGCACTGAAGCTTTCTTT
NA	TRBJ2-3	TRBV29-1	13	few	CSVGNNRVDTQYF	TGCAGCGTTGGCAATAACAGGGTTGATACGCAGTATTTT
TRBD2	TRBJ2-1	TRBV5-1	23	NA	CASSLADRGVQKWTSGGHNEQFF	TGCGCCAGCAGCTTGGCCGATCGAGGGGTACAGAAGTGGACTAGCGGGGGCCACAATGAGCAGTTCTTC
NA	TRBJ1-2	TRBV2	10	NA	CASSDRGYTF	TGTGCCAGCAGTGACCGTGGCTACACCTTC
TRBD2	TRBJ2-3	TRBV2	15	NA	CASSDRRGVTDTQYF	TGTGCCAGCAGTGATCGGCGGGGGGTCACAGATACGCAGTATTTT
TRBD2	TRBJ2-5	TRBV19	13	NA	CASMGLAGGPAYF	TGTGCCAGTATGGGACTAGCGGGGGGCCCAGCGTACTTC
NA	TRBJ1-4	TRBV4-1	16	NA	CASSQEVRGYNEKLFF	TGCGCCAGCAGCCAAGAGGTCAGGGGTTATAATGAAAAACTGTTTTTT
NA	TRBJ1-5	TRBV12-3/TRBV12-4	12	NA	CASSLARQPQHF	TGTGCCAGCAGTTTAGCGAGGCAGCCCCAGCATTTT
TRBD1	TRBJ1-1	TRBV5-5	15	NA	CASSWDRGWGTEAFF	TGTGCCAGCAGCTGGGACAGGGGATGGGGCACTGAAGCTTTCTTT
NA	TRBJ2-7	TRBV5-4	17	NA	CASSPGGPGAKFYEQYF	TGTGCCAGCAGCCCAGGGGGTCCGGGGGCGAAGTTCTACGAGCAGTACTTC
TRBD1	TRBJ1-5	TRBV15	16	NA	CATSRPFGQGGQPQHF	TGTGCCACCAGCAGACCATTCGGACAGGGTGGCCAGCCCCAGCATTTT
NA	TRBJ2-3	TRBV24-1	16	NA	CATSDAQWGDTDTQYF	TGTGCCACCAGTGATGCGCAGTGGGGGGACACAGATACGCAGTATTTT
NA	TRBJ1-1	TRBV6-5	13	few	CASSPFQGTEAFF	TGTGCCAGCAGTCCCTTCCAGGGGACTGAAGCTTTCTTT
TRBD1	TRBJ2-2	TRBV6-5	14	NA	CAASRTGSTGELFF	TGTGCCGCCAGCCGGACAGGGTCCACCGGGGAGCTGTTTTTT
NA	TRBJ2-2	TRBV5-6	15	NA	CASSPRTAQTGELFF	TGTGCCAGCAGCCCGCGGACAGCTCAGACCGGGGAGCTGTTTTTT
TRBD1	TRBJ1-2	TRBV28	14	NA	CAIWPQGVPYGYTF	TGTGCCATTTGGCCACAGGGGGTTCCGTATGGCTACACCTTC
NA	TRBJ2-2	TRBV12-3/TRBV12-4	13	NA	CASSPVYTGELFF	TGTGCCAGCAGCCCTGTTTACACCGGGGAGCTGTTTTTT
NA	TRBJ2-1	TRBV24-1	14	NA	CATSGSANYNEQFF	TGTGCCACCAGTGGGTCTGCGAATTACAATGAGCAGTTCTTC
NA	TRBJ2-1	TRBV5-4	14	NA	CASSPRNSYNEQFF	TGTGCCAGCAGCCCGCGAAACTCCTACAATGAGCAGTTCTTC
TRBD2	TRBJ2-3	TRBV4-2	15	NA	CASSPERGKADTQYF	TGTGCCAGCAGCCCGGAGCGGGGGAAGGCAGATACGCAGTATTTT
NA	TRBJ1-1	TRBV7-9	13	NA	CASSWTVATEAFF	TGTGCCAGCAGCTGGACAGTAGCCACTGAAGCTTTCTTT
NA	TRBJ1-5	TRBV2	14	NA	CASNHGENNQPQHF	TGTGCCAGCAATCACGGGGAAAACAATCAGCCCCAGCATTTT
NA	TRBJ1-2	TRBV5-1	13	NA	CASSSHQAYGYTF	TGCGCCAGCAGCTCCCATCAGGCGTATGGCTACACCTTC
TRBD1	TRBJ2-2	TRBV9	14	NA	CATPRDRAFLVLFF	TGTGCCACCCCAAGGGACAGGGCATTTCTGGTGCTGTTTTTT
TRBD1	TRBJ1-1	TRBV5-1	17	NA	CASSWDRTGARNTEAFF	TGCGCCAGCAGCTGGGATCGGACAGGGGCAAGGAACACTGAAGCTTTCTTT
NA	TRBJ1-3	TRBV5-6	14	NA	CASSTGGIGNTIYF	TGTGCCAGCAGTACTGGAGGTATTGGAAACACCATATATTTT
NA	TRBJ1-5	TRBV10-3	15	NA	CAISERDIFNQPQHF	TGTGCCATCAGTGAGAGGGACATATTTAATCAGCCCCAGCATTTT
TRBD1	TRBJ2-5	TRBV10-1	16	NA	CASSESRGTDQETQYF	TGCGCCAGCAGTGAGTCCCGTGGGACAGACCAAGAGACCCAGTACTTC
NA	TRBJ2-7	TRBV6-5	13	NA	CASIKTGRNEQYF	TGTGCCAGCATAAAAACAGGGCGTAACGAGCAGTACTTC
TRBD1	TRBJ1-2	TRBV11-2	16	once	CASSQETTGTDYGYTF	TGTGCCAGCAGCCAAGAAACCACCGGGACAGATTATGGCTACACCTTC
NA	TRBJ1-4	TRBV27	13	NA	CASSPLGLEKLFF	TGTGCCAGCAGTCCCCTAGGCCTTGAAAAACTGTTTTTT
TRBD2	TRBJ2-2	TRBV18	19	few	CASSSGLAGFVLNTGELFF	TGTGCCAGCTCATCCGGACTAGCGGGGTTTGTGCTGAACACCGGGGAGCTGTTTTTT
TRBD1	TRBJ1-2	TRBV7-9	14	NA	CASSSTGVSYGYTF	TGTGCCAGCAGCTCTACAGGGGTCTCCTATGGCTACACCTTC
TRBD1	TRBJ2-1	TRBV5-1	13	NA	CASSWTGGNEQFF	TGCGCCAGCAGCTGGACAGGGGGCAATGAGCAGTTCTTC
TRBD1	TRBJ1-2	TRBV28	14	NA	CASALQGGDYGYTF	TGTGCCAGCGCCCTCCAAGGGGGCGACTATGGCTACACCTTC
NA	TRBJ2-3	TRBV4-1	15	NA	CASSFDSRDTDTQYF	TGCGCCAGCAGCTTCGACTCCAGGGACACAGATACGCAGTATTTT
TRBD2	TRBJ2-1	TRBV19	17	few	CASSIPGRGGARNEQFF	TGTGCCAGTAGTATCCCCGGCCGGGGGGGCGCGAGAAATGAGCAGTTCTTC
TRBD1	TRBJ2-5	TRBV5-5	15	NA	CASSLVAGGQETQYF	TGTGCCAGCAGCTTGGTGGCAGGGGGCCAAGAGACCCAGTACTTC
NA	TRBJ1-1	TRBV3-1/TRBV3-2	12	NA	CASSQADREAFF	TGTGCCAGCAGCCAAGCGGACAGAGAAGCTTTCTTT
TRBD1	TRBJ1-1	TRBV18	16	NA	CASSPSDREVDTEAFF	TGTGCCAGCTCACCATCCGACAGGGAGGTGGACACTGAAGCTTTCTTT
NA	TRBJ2-1	TRBV5-6	15	NA	CASSLERLAINEQFF	TGTGCCAGCAGCTTGGAACGGCTAGCGATCAATGAGCAGTTCTTC
TRBD1	TRBJ2-2	TRBV24-1	16	NA	CATSDRPGTGTGELFF	TGTGCCACCAGTGACCGTCCCGGGACAGGGACCGGGGAGCTGTTTTTT
NA	TRBJ2-7	TRBV3-1/TRBV3-2	17	NA	CASSATSPGIEGFQQYF	TGTGCCAGCAGCGCTACATCTCCCGGGATCGAAGGCTTTCAGCAGTACTTC
NA	TRBJ1-5	TRBV19	15	NA	CASSPADGGGQPQHF	TGTGCCAGTAGTCCGGCGGACGGGGGAGGTCAGCCCCAGCATTTT
TRBD1	TRBJ1-2	TRBV27	15	NA	CASRSFRGLRYGYTF	TGTGCCAGCAGGTCATTCAGGGGGCTACGGTATGGCTACACCTTC
NA	TRBJ2-7	TRBV27	13	once	CASSWDISYEQYF	TGTGCCAGCAGTTGGGACATCTCCTACGAGCAGTACTTC